This entry concerns a single T cell receptor (beta chain). The data derive from a study of T-cell memory formation after mild COVID-19. TCRdb processed the 5' RACE reads anew with MiXCR; each CDR3 protein has one entry. Counted here are approximately 300,000 distinct CDR3 sequences, just under 20% occurring once; the ten biggest clones make up approximately 21%. The CDR3 has 15 amino acids. Trimming shortened V by 4 bases and J by 8 bases, and 21 bases separated the two germline ends. Per germline, CDR1 SGHKS and CDR2 YYEKEE (reference sequence). Sequencing was done on a sample of PBMCs or a T cell subset sorted from them (not recorded which). The chain combines TRBV5-5 with TRBJ1-2; D perhaps matches TRBD1 (6 bases). This TCR was sampled from a man between 18 and 29 years old who had mild COVID-19 (a few samples of this study predate the infection). Cell type and time point are not known. The CDR3 DNA is TGTGCCAGCAGCGTTGACAGGTCAAGCACGGAAGGCTACACCTTC. This gives the protein CASSVDRSSTEGYTF.